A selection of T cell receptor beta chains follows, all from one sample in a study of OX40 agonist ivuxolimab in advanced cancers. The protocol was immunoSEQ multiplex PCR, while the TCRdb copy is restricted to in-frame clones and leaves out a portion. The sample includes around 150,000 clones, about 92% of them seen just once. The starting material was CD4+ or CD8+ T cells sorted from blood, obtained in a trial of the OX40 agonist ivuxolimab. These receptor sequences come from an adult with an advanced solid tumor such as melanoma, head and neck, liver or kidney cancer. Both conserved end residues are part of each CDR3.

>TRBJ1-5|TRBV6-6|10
CASSNQPQHF
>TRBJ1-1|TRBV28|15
CASPPFDRGLTEAFF
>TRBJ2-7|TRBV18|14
CASSPLGRGYEQYF
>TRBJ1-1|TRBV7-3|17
CASSLGSWDRMNTEAFF
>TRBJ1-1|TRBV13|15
CASSLGPTGTTEAFF
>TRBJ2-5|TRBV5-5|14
CASSLSPGGETQYF
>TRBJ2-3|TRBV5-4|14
CASSLTGTTDTQYF
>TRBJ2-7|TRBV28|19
CASSLTRIGTGLKAYEQYF
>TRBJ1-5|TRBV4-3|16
CASSQDFPSWDQPQHF
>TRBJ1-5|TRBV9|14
CASSVGQGREPQHF
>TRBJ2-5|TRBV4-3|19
CASSQDGFASGERGETQYF
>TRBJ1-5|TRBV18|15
CASSPYDQNGQPQHF
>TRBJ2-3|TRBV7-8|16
CASSLGLAGGLDTQYF